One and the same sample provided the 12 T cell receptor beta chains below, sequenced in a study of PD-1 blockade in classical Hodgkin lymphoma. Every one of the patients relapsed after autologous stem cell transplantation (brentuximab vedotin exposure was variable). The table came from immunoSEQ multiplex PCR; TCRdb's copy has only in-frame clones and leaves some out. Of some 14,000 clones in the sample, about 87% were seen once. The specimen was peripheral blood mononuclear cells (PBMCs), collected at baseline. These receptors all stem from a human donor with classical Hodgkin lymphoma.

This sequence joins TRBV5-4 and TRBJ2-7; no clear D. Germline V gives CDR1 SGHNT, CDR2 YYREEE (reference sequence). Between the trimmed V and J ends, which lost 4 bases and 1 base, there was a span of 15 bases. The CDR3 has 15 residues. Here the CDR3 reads CASSPPRAESYEQYF. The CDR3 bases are TGTGCCAGCAGCCCCCCCCGGGCAGAATCCTACGAGCAGTACTTC.

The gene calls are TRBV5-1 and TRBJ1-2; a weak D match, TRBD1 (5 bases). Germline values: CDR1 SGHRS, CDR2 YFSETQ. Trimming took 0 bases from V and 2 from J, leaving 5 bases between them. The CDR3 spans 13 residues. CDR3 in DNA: TGCGCCAGCAGCTTGGACAGGAACTATGGCTACACCTTC. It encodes CASSLDRNYGYTF.

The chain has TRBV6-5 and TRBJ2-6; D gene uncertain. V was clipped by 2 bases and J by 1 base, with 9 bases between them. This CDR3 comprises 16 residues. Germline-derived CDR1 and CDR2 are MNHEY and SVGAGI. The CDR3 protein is CASSYGSFSGANVLTF. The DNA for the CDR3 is TGTGCCAGCAGTTACGGCTCTTTTTCTGGGGCCAACGTCCTGACTTTC.

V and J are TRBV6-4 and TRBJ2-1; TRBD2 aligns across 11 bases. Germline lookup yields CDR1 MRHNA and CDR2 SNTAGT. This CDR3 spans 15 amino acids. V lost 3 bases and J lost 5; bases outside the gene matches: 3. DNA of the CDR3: TGTGCCAGCAGTGAAGGGACTAGCGGAAACAATGAGCAGTTCTTC. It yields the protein CASSEGTSGNNEQFF.

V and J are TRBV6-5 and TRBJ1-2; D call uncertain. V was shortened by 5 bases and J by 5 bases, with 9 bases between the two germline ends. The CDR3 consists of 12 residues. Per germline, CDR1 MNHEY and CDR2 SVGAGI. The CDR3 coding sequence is TGTGCCAGCAGTATTCAAGGGTATGGCTACACCTTC. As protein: CASSIQGYGYTF.

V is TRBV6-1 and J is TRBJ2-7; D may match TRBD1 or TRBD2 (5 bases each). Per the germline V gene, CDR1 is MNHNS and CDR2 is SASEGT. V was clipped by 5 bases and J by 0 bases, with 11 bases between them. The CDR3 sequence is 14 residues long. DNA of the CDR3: TGTGCCAGCAGTAGGGACCGTTACTCCTACGAGCAGTACTTC. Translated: CASSRDRYSYEQYF.

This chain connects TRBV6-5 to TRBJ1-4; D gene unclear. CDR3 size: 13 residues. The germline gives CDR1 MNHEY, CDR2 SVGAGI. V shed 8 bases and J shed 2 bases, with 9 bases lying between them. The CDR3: CASRTDTNEKLFF. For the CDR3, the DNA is TGTGCCAGCCGGACGGATACTAATGAAAAACTGTTTTTT.

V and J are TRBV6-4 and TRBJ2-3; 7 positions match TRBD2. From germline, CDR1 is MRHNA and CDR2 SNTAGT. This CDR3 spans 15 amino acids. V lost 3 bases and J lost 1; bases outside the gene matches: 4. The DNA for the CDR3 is TGTGCCAGCAGTGAGTCCGCGGGGGGCACAGATACGCAGTATTTT. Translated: CASSESAGGTDTQYF.

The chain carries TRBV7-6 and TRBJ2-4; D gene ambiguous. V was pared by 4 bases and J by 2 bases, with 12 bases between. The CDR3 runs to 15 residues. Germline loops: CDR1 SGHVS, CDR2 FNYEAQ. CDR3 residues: CASSSNGDPKNIQYF. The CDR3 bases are TGTGCCAGCAGCTCGAACGGAGACCCCAAAAACATTCAGTACTTC. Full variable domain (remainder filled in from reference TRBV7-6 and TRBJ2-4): GAGVSQSPRYKVTKRGQDVALRCDPISGHVSLYWYRQALGQGPEFLTYFNYEAQQDKSGLPNDRFSAERPEGSISTLTIQRTEQRDSAMYRCASSSNGDPKNIQYFGAGTRLSVL.

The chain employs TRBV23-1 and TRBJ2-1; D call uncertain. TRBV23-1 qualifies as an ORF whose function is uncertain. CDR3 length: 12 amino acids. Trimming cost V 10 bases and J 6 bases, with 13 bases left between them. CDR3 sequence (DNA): TGCGCCAACACCTTTTCAGGCAATGAGCAGTTCTTC. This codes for CANTFSGNEQFF.

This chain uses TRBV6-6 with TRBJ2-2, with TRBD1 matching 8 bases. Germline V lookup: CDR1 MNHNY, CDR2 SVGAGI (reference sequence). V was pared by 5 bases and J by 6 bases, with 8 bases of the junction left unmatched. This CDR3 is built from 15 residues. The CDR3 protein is CASSRAGTGAGELFF. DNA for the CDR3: TGTGCCAGCAGTCGAGCCGGGACAGGAGCCGGGGAGCTGTTTTTT.

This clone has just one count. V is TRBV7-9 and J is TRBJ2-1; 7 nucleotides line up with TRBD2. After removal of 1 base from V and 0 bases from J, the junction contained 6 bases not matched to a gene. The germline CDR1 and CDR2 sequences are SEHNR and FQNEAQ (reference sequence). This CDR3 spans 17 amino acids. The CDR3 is CASSLVGGPSSYNEQFF. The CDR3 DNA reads TGTGCCAGCAGCTTAGTGGGAGGGCCCAGCTCCTACAATGAGCAGTTCTTC. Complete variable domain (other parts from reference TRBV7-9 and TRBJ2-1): DTGVSQNPRHKITKRGQNVTFRCDPISEHNRLYWYRQTLGQGPEFLTYFQNEAQLEKSRLLSDRFSAERPKGSFSTLEIQRTEQGDSAMYLCASSLVGGPSSYNEQFFGPGTRLTVL.